This T cell receptor (beta chain) was found in a study of Graves' ophthalmopathy and Graves' hyperthyroidism. In the study overall: Untreated patients at initial diagnosis provided peripheral blood.

As diagnostic evidence, clinical symptoms, serum thyroxine, TRAb, thyroid ultrasound and orbital computed tomography were relied upon. Overall study results and limits: For separating ophthalmopathy from stable hyperthyroidism, a 13-signature model gave roughly 90% sensitivity and roughly 77% specificity.

For repertoire sequencing, the TCR beta CDR3 regions were amplified from RNA transcripts. HTBI-primed first-round RT-PCR preceded second-round multiplex PCR. One entry per CDR3 protein, called by TCRdb with MiXCR from the multiplex PCR reads. Altogether hundreds of thousands of distinct CDR3 sequences are present, around a fifth being singletons, with the ten largest covering more than 5.5%. Trimming stripped 0 bases from V and 3 bases from J, with 8 bases between. Germline CDR1 DFQATT, CDR2 SNEGSKA (reference sequence). This CDR3 region has 13 residues. Ten or more counts support this clonotype. Its cognate antigen is unknown.

The sample was peripheral blood. This chain uses TRBV20-1 with TRBJ1-1; tentatively, D is TRBD1 (5 bases). The clonotype comes from a young woman with stable Graves' hyperthyroidism. Some clones in this sample may be carry-over from other donors' samples. The CDR3 DNA is TGCAGTGCTAGAGATACGACAGACACTGAAGCTTTCTTT. Residues: CSARDTTDTEAFF.